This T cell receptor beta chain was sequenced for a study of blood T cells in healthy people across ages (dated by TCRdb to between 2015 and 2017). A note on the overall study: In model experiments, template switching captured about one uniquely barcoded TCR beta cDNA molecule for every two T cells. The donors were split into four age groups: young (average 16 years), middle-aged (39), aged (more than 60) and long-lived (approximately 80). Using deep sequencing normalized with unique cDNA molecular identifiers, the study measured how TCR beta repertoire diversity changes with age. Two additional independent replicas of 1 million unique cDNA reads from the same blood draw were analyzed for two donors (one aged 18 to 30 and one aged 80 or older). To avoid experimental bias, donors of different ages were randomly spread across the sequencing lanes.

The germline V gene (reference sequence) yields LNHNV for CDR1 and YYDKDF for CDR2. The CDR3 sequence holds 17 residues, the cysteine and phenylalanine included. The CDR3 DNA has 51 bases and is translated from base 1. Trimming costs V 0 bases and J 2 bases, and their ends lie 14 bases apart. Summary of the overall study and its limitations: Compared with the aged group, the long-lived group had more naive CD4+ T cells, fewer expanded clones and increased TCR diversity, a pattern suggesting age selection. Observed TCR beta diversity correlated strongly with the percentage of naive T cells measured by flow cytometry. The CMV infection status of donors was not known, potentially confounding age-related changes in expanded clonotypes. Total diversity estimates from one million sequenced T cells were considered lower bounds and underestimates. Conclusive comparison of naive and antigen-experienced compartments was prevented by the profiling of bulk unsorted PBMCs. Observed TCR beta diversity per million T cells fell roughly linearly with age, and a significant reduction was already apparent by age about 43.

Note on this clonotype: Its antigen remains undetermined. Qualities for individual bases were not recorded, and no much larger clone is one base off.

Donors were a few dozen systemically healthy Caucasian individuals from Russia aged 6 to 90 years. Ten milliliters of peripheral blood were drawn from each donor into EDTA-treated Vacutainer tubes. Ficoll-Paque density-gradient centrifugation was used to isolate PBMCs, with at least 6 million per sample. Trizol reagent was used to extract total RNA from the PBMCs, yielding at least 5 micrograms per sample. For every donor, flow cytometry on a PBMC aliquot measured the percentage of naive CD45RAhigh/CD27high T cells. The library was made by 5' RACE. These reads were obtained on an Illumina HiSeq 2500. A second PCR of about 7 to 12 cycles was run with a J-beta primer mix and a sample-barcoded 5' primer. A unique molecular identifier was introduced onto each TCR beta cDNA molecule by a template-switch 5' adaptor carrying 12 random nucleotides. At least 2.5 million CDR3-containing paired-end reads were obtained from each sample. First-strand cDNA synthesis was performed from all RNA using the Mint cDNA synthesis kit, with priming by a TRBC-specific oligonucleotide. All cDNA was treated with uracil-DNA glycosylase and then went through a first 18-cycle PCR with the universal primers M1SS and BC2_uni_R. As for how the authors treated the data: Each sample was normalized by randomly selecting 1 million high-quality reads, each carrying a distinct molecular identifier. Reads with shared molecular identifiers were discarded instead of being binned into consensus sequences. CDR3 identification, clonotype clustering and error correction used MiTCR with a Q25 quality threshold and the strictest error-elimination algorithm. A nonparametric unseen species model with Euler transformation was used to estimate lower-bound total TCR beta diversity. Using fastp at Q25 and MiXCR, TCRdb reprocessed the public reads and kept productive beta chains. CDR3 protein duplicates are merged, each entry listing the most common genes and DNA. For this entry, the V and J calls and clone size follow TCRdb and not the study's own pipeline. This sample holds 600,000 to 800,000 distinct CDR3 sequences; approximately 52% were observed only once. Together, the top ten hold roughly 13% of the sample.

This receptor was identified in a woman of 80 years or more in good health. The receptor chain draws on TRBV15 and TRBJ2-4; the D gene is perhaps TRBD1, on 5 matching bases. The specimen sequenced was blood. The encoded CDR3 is CATSRDRQGATKNIQYF. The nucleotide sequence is TGTGCCACCAGCAGAGACCGCCAGGGCGCAACCAAAAACATTCAGTACTTC.